This T cell receptor (beta chain) is from a study of OX40 agonist ivuxolimab in advanced cancers. In terms of the full investigation: Ivuxolimab, which targeted the costimulatory receptor OX40 (CD134), was an agonistic, fully human IgG2 monoclonal antibody. Partial responses occurred in three dose-escalation patients, of whom one had hepatocellular carcinoma and two had cutaneous melanoma. A male proportion of about 79% and a mean age of 60 years, ranging from about 23 to 90, were recorded for the dose-escalation cohort. Intravenous ivuxolimab was administered to patients every 2 weeks at six dose levels: 0.01, 0.1, 0.3, 1.5, 3 and 10 mg/kg. Of the approximately 54 dose-escalation patients, hepatocellular carcinoma was present in about 20, melanoma in around 15, renal cell carcinoma in 9 and head and neck cancer in 9. Peripheral TCRbeta sequencing was intended to test whether TCR sequence diversity was altered and clonal T-cell expansion was caused by ivuxolimab. The monotherapy dose-escalation portion (N ≈ 57 patients) of the phase I ivuxolimab trial is reported in the paper. Prior anti-PD-1, anti-PD-L1 or anti-CTLA-4 therapy was permitted, and checkpoint inhibitors had been received by roughly 40% of dose-escalation patients. The research as a whole found: After ivuxolimab, more expanded clones were found on average in CD8+ T cells than in CD4+ T cells. Low levels of normalized T-cell clonal expansion were also seen in some patients who did not respond. The antigen specificity of the peripheral T cells that underwent clonal expansion was not determined. In partial responders in the 0.1-3.0 mg/kg groups, normalized peripheral clonal expansion was found to be among the lowest, especially among CD8+ T cells. At doses from 0.1 to 3.0 mg/kg, clonal expansion was seen in both CD4+ and CD8+ blood T cells between baseline and week 6.

Notes on this clone: Its antigen is still unknown. One base away there is no much larger clone; base qualities are not given.

Genomic DNA was isolated from the sorted cells so that the TCRbeta CDR3 region could be sequenced. The immunoSEQ Assay was used for sequencing of TCRbeta CDR3 regions. The clones in this table, taken by TCRdb from immuneACCESS, are in-frame only. Not every clone is retained; where verified, under half of the shortfall comes from an unresolved V gene, and the cause of the rest is unknown. Here the sample has 60,000 to 65,000 clones; around 84% occur a single time. The ten largest clones add up to 2.1% of the sample. The trial excluded patients who had a history of autoimmune disease or were on systemic immunosuppression. Peripheral blood for TCR sequencing was drawn from every dose cohort at baseline, at cycle 4 day 1 and at cycle 7 day 1. Samples came from an open-label, multicenter, first-in-human phase I dose-escalation trial of ivuxolimab. Adults with locally advanced or metastatic head and neck squamous cell, hepatocellular, melanoma or renal cell carcinoma were enrolled in the trial. Before TCR sequencing, CD4+ and CD8+ T cells were separately sorted from peripheral blood.

V is clipped by 5 bases and J by 3 bases, and the sequence between their germline boundaries is 14 bases long. According to the germline V gene, CDR1 reads SGHTA and CDR2 reads FQGTGA. Its CDR3 holds 14 amino acids, cysteine through phenylalanine. Only the CDR3 DNA is retained, 42 bases long and in frame from the first base. The chain links TRBV7-3 with TRBJ2-7; perhaps TRBD1 is the D gene, with 5 bases matching. This TCR came from an adult with an advanced solid tumor such as melanoma, head and neck, liver or kidney cancer. The sequencing here drew on CD4+ or CD8+ T cells sorted from blood, taken in a trial of the OX40 agonist ivuxolimab. Here is the DNA: TGTGCCAGCAGCCCCCAAGGGGCATTCTACGAGCAGTACTTC. Translated, it reads CASSPQGAFYEQYF.